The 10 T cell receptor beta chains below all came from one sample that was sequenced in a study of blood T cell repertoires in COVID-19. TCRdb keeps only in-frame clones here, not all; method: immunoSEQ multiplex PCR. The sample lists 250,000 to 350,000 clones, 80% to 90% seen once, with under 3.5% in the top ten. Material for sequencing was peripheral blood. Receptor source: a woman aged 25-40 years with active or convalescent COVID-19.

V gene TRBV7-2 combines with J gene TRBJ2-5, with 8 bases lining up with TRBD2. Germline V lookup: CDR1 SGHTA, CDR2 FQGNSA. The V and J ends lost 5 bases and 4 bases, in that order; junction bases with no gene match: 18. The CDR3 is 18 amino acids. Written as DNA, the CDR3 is TGTGCCAGCAGCCCAGTGGGCAGCGGGGGAGGCCCGAGAGAGACCCAGTACTTC. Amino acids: CASSPVGSGGGPRETQYF. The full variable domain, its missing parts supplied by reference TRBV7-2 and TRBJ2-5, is GAGVSQSPSNKVTEKGKDVELRCDPISGHTALYWYRQSLGQGLEFLIYFQGNSAPDKSGLPSDRFSAERTGGSVSTLTIQRTQQEDSAVYLCASSPVGSGGGPRETQYFGPGTRLLVL.

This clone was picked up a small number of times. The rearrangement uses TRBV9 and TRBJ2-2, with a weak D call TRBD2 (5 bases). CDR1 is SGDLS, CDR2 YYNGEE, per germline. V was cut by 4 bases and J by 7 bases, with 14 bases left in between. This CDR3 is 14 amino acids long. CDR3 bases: TGTGCCAGCAGCCCCCATTCGGGAATCGGGGAGCTGTTTTTT. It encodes CASSPHSGIGELFF.

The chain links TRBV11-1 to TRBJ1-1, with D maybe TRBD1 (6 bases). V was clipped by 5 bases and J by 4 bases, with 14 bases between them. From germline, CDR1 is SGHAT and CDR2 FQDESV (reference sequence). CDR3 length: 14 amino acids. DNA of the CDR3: TGTGCCAGCAGCAGCTGGGACACCTTCACTGAAGCTTTCTTT. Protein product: CASSSWDTFTEAFF.

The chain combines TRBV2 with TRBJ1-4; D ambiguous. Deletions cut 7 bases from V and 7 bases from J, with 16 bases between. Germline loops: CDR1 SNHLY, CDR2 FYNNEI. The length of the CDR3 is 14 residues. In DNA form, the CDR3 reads TGTGCCAGCACCCTCGTCACGGTCGGTGAAAAACTGTTTTTT. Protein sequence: CASTLVTVGEKLFF.

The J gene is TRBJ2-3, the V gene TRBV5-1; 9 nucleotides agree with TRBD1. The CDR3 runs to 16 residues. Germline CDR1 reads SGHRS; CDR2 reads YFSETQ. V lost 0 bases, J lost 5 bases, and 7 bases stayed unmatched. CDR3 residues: CASSLDTGGRGDTQYF. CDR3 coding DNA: TGCGCCAGCAGCTTGGATACAGGGGGCCGAGGAGATACGCAGTATTTT.

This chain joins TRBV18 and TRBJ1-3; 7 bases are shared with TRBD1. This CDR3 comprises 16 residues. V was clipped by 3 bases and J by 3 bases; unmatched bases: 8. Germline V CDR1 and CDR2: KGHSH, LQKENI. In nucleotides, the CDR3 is TGTGCCAGCTCACCCTCCGCGACAGGGTATGGAAACACCATATATTTT. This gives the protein CASSPSATGYGNTIYF.

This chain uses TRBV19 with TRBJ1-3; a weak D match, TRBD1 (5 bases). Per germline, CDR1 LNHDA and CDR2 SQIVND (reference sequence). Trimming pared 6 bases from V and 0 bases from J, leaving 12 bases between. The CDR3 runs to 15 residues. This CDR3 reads CASSQGVNSGNTIYF. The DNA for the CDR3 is TGTGCCAGTAGCCAAGGGGTAAACTCTGGAAACACCATATATTTT.

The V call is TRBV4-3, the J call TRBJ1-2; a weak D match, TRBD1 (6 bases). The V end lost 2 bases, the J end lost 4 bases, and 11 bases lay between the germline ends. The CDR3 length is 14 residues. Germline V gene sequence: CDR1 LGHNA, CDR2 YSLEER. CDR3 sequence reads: CASSQTGLGYGYTF. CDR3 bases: TGCGCCAGCAGCCAAACAGGGTTGGGCTATGGCTACACCTTC.

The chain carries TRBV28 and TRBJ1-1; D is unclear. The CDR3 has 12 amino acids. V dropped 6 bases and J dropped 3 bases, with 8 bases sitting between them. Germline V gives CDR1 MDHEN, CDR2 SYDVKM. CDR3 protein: CASRTRHTEAFF. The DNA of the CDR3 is TGTGCCAGCAGGACGAGGCACACTGAAGCTTTCTTT.

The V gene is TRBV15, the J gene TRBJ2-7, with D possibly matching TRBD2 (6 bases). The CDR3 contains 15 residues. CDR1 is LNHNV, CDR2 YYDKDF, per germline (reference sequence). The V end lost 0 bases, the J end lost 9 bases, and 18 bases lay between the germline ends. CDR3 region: CATSRDGRGSTVQYF. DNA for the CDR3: TGTGCCACCAGCAGAGATGGGCGGGGATCAACGGTGCAGTACTTC. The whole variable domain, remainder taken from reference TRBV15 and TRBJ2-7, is DAMVIQNPRYQVTQFGKPVTLSCSQTLNHNVMYWYQQKSSQAPKLLFHYYDKDFNNEADTPDNFQSRRPNTSFCFLDIRSPGLGDTAMYLCATSRDGRGSTVQYFGPGTRLTVT.